A selection of T cell receptor beta chains follows, all from one sample in a study of control samples from healthy donors and cancer patients. Method: immunoSEQ multiplex PCR; TCRdb's copy keeps in-frame clones and lacks some. The data hold 150,000 or so clones, with 93% observed a single time. The specimen was blood. The receptor set was obtained from a man in his late teens or twenties in good health. The CDR3 runs from the conserved cysteine through the conserved F or W. The D gene is left open where the match is weak.

TRBJ1-5	NA	TRBV6-5	CASSYWQGDQPQHF
TRBJ2-5	NA	TRBV11-2	CASSQSNASETQYF
TRBJ2-2	NA	TRBV5-1	CASSFPDSTGELFF
TRBJ1-5	NA	TRBV11-2	CASSLDPSQGPQHF
TRBJ1-1	NA	TRBV6-2/TRBV6-3	CASSRQNTEAFF
TRBJ2-7	NA	TRBV4-3	CASSQGPGVPYEQYF
TRBJ2-3	NA	TRBV5-1	CASRESTDTQYF
TRBJ1-5	NA	TRBV28	CASRPGYFGNQPQHF
TRBJ2-1	NA	TRBV6-5	CASSYVEGASYNEQFF
TRBJ2-1	NA	TRBV27	CASRVRENNEQFF
TRBJ2-1	TRBD2	TRBV18	CASSPYGSGRAGSYNEQFF
TRBJ2-3	NA	TRBV18	CASSRVETDTQYF
TRBJ2-1	TRBD2	TRBV7-2	CASSSSGLAGINEQFF
TRBJ1-2	NA	TRBV5-1	CASSLEASIYGYTF
TRBJ1-1	TRBD1	TRBV19	CASRRQGNTEAFF
TRBJ2-1	NA	TRBV11-3	CASSPRWGEYNEQFF
TRBJ2-7	NA	TRBV28	CASSIQGRYEQYF
TRBJ2-6	TRBD1	TRBV4-3	CASSRGQASSGANVLTF
TRBJ2-6	TRBD1	TRBV5-1	CASSNPGTGGRGANVLTF
TRBJ2-7	TRBD2	TRBV7-2	CASSSPGGGLYEQYF
TRBJ1-1	NA	TRBV29-1	CSGVPGVNTEAFF
TRBJ1-2	NA	TRBV7-9	CAGGLYPSDYGYTF
TRBJ1-1	NA	TRBV20-1	CSASLRDTEAFF
TRBJ1-4	TRBD1	TRBV23-1	CASDRDEKLFF
TRBJ2-4	NA	TRBV29-1	CSVGAPEGIQYF
TRBJ2-7	TRBD1	TRBV27	CASSQADRGRWYF
TRBJ2-7	NA	TRBV4-2	CASSLLDLSAHSYEQYF
TRBJ1-2	NA	TRBV19	CASSTLRYRVLDGYTF
TRBJ1-3	NA	TRBV5-6	CASSLELQIPSGNTIYF
TRBJ2-6	NA	TRBV7-9	CASSPDGTRSTGANVLTF
TRBJ2-3	TRBD2	TRBV7-6	CASSRSTSGSITDTQYF
TRBJ1-2	TRBD1	TRBV7-2	CASSSGQGINYGYTF
TRBJ1-2	NA	TRBV12-3/TRBV12-4	CASSPGFSYGYTF
TRBJ1-6	NA	TRBV4-2	CASSNGANNSPLHF
TRBJ1-2	NA	TRBV6-5	CASRDEHGYTF
TRBJ1-1	NA	TRBV18	CASSLVDGPEAFF